A single sample gave rise to the 6 T cell receptor beta chains below, sequenced in a study of T cells in Graves' hyperthyroidism and ophthalmopathy. The investigators amplified TCR beta CDR3 regions from RNA transcripts. Initially, a first-round RT-PCR of the TCR CDR3 employed the HTBI primer set. TCRdb analysed the multiplex PCR reads with MiXCR anew, one entry per CDR3 protein. Here the sample spans some 350,000 distinct CDR3 sequences, 15% to 18% being singletons. What was sequenced was blood. These receptors all stem from a woman aged 18-29 years with Graves' hyperthyroidism that later progressed to Graves' ophthalmopathy.

This clonotype was seen only a few times. The V and J genes are TRBV5-8 and TRBJ1-5, with 7 bases aligning to TRBD1. CDR1 and CDR2 (germline): SGHTS, YDEGEE. This CDR3 region has 15 residues. V gave up 5 bases and J gave up 5 bases; unmatched junction bases: 10. CDR3 in DNA: TGTGCCAGCAGGTCCACGGGACAGTTGTATCAGCCCCAGCATTTT. It specifies CASRSTGQLYQPQHF.

As to this clonotype: This sequence may be a read error, since a much larger clone differs from it by one base. This sequence joins TRBV2 and TRBJ2-7; 8 positions agree with TRBD2. This CDR3 is 15 amino acids long. Germline V CDR1 and CDR2: SNHLY, FYNNEI. V lost 8 bases and J lost 3; bases outside the gene matches: 12. Here the CDR3 DNA reads TGTGCCAGCGAGAGAGGTAGCGGGGCCCTCTACGAGCAGTACTTC. As protein: CASERGSGALYEQYF.

The table lists this clonotype with many counts. The genes are TRBV12-3 or TRBV12-4 and TRBJ2-2, with TRBD2 matching 10 bases. The CDR3 consists of 18 residues. V lost 0 bases and J lost 0; bases outside the gene matches: 4. The CDR3 region has the DNA TGTGCCAGCAGTTTAGCCCCTAGCGGGGGCTCGAACACCGGGGAGCTGTTTTTT. As protein: CASSLAPSGGSNTGELFF.

This clonotype has a count of ten or more. The chain carries TRBV6-2 or TRBV6-3 and TRBJ2-7, with a tentative D call TRBD1 (5 bases). The V gene's germline CDR1 is MNHEY and CDR2 SVGEGT. The CDR3 consists of 14 residues. V was cut by 6 bases and J by 0 bases, with 12 bases left in between. CDR3 sequence (DNA): TGTGCCAGCAGAACAGGAAGGAGCTCCTACGAGCAGTACTTC. Protein sequence: CASRTGRSSYEQYF.

V is TRBV7-2 and J is TRBJ2-2; D not certain. The CDR3 consists of 13 residues. CDR1 SGHTA and CDR2 FQGNSA come from the germline V gene. Between the trimmed V and J ends, which lost 1 base and 5 bases, there was a span of 5 bases. CDR3 DNA sequence: TGTGCCAGCAGCTTAGAACGGACCGGGGAGCTGTTTTTT. Translated: CASSLERTGELFF.

At least ten counts were recorded for this clonotype. The rearrangement uses TRBV13 and TRBJ2-1; 13 nucleotides agree with TRBD2. The CDR3 length is 19 residues. J was trimmed by 7 bases and V by 1 base; bases with no gene match: 13. Germline V gene lookup returns CDR1 PRHDT and CDR2 FYEKMQ (reference sequence). Written as DNA, the CDR3 is TGTGCCAGCAGCTTAGCGCCCTTGAGACTAGCGGGAGGAACAAATGAGCAGTTCTTC. Amino acid sequence: CASSLAPLRLAGGTNEQFF.